The rows below give T cell receptor beta chains drawn from one sample of a study of T cells expressing NK-cell markers. Following a re-call of the 5' RACE reads, TCRdb has one entry per CDR3 protein and lacks DNA. In total, the table holds more than 90,000 distinct CDR3 sequences. Sequenced sample: blood T cells: a sorted CD56 or NKG2C T cell subset, CD4+ or CD8+ T cells, or bulk PBMC T cells (not recorded which). Every receptor here comes from a woman between 18 and 70 years old in good health. Each CDR3 is given with its conserved first and last residue. Each record gives: CDR3 protein, V gene, clone size, J gene. A clone size is listed for some rows: how often the clone was seen (once, few, many), or a class if it is expanded.

CASSQPTGGNEQFF,TRBV4-2,.,TRBJ2-1
CSARDAIGELFF,TRBV20-1,.,TRBJ2-2
CASSQGPSGANVLTF,TRBV3-1,.,TRBJ2-6
CASSQDSGFGSPLHF,TRBV3-1,.,TRBJ1-6
CASSLHATGELFF,TRBV4-3,.,TRBJ2-2
CASSQFQETQYF,TRBV12-3/TRBV12-4,.,TRBJ2-5
CASSPQGLGYEQYF,TRBV12-3/TRBV12-4,.,TRBJ2-7
CSVEEGLWGPGTDTQYF,TRBV29-1,medium-sized,TRBJ2-3
CASGPGYNEQFF,TRBV7-2,.,TRBJ2-1
CASSAGTSYEQYF,TRBV25-1,.,TRBJ2-7
CASSHLGGSADTQYF,TRBV11-2,.,TRBJ2-3
CASSIVAGPKNIQYF,TRBV19,.,TRBJ2-4
CASSHTPGSVETQYF,TRBV4-3,.,TRBJ2-5
CASDGTSDYNEQFF,TRBV18,.,TRBJ2-1
CSATGGHLGNTGELFF,TRBV20-1,.,TRBJ2-2
CASSMYSGTYEQYF,TRBV19,.,TRBJ2-7
CASRAGTGLPEKLFF,TRBV12-3/TRBV12-4,.,TRBJ1-4
CSAARQPVMNTEAFF,TRBV20-1,.,TRBJ1-1
CASSPPWDSAWEQYF,TRBV7-8,.,TRBJ2-7
CASSTSAGPTDTQYF,TRBV12-3/TRBV12-4,.,TRBJ2-3
CASSFPTSGPISYEQYF,TRBV11-2,.,TRBJ2-7
CSVENWDRERGGYTF,TRBV29-1,.,TRBJ1-2
CASSLSSRSSYNEQFF,TRBV7-3,.,TRBJ2-1
CASSPLGLAGLETQYF,TRBV7-3,.,TRBJ2-5
CASSHPLAPARDTQYF,TRBV23-1,.,TRBJ2-3
CASRRTGTGNTEAFF,TRBV4-3,.,TRBJ1-1
CASSLGTDHHF,TRBV12-3/TRBV12-4,.,TRBJ1-6
CASSPTSGSSYEQYF,TRBV4-3,.,TRBJ2-7
CASSAHREENEQYF,TRBV25-1,.,TRBJ2-7
CASSLAPSGGSYNEQFF,TRBV7-6,.,TRBJ2-1
CASKAGGMDEQYF,TRBV19,.,TRBJ2-7
CSVLDQAYFNYGYTF,TRBV29-1,.,TRBJ1-2
CASSLGHLGNTGELFF,TRBV11-3,.,TRBJ2-2
CASSPSVAKNIQYF,TRBV23-1,.,TRBJ2-4
CSALIQGSYEQYF,TRBV29-1,.,TRBJ2-7
CASSFNYGEGPVDEQFF,TRBV7-6,.,TRBJ2-1
CSARDFRDDSLTTQYF,TRBV20-1,.,TRBJ2-5
CSARALGEGETQYF,TRBV20-1,.,TRBJ2-5
CASSFTGPYNEQFF,TRBV7-9,.,TRBJ2-1
CASSYSSSETYEQYF,TRBV6-5,.,TRBJ2-7
CASSPPLAGGINEQFF,TRBV4-1,.,TRBJ2-1
CASSSPPLTLENTEAFF,TRBV7-9,.,TRBJ1-1
CASSLLAGGSYEQYF,TRBV27,.,TRBJ2-7
CASSFSAGGGEKLFF,TRBV27,.,TRBJ1-4
CASSLALSRGNQPQHF,TRBV12-3/TRBV12-4,.,TRBJ1-5
CASTGGYEQFF,TRBV19,.,TRBJ2-1
CASSEEVVYNEQFF,TRBV4-2,.,TRBJ2-1
CSVGKGAEAFF,TRBV29-1,.,TRBJ1-1
CASIMGIQTKNIQYF,TRBV6-1,.,TRBJ2-4
CASSLMAGEQYF,TRBV7-9,.,TRBJ2-7
CASTLGVSTEAFF,TRBV6-1,.,TRBJ1-1
CSAPRGPNTGELFF,TRBV20-1,.,TRBJ2-2
CASSNPTVSSYNSPLHF,TRBV21-1,.,TRBJ1-6
CASSPPGGADGYTF,TRBV12-3/TRBV12-4,.,TRBJ1-2
CATTSGAYEQYF,TRBV19,.,TRBJ2-7
CASTPGTTYGYTF,TRBV6-1,.,TRBJ1-2
CSVEGQGYEQYF,TRBV29-1,.,TRBJ2-7